This section outlines one T cell receptor beta chain sequence together with its context. Antigen unknown. The treatment was: roughly nine-day PBMC culture with coronavirus spike peptide pools or control peptides (ViraFEST assay). Cultured CD4+ T cells had their DNA profiled by the Oncomine TCR Beta short-read assay. TCRdb re-analysed the PCR reads in MiXCR, keeping a single row per CDR3 protein. In the table there are about 17,000 distinct CDR3 sequences, approximately 45% of which are singletons. The source of the sample is a study of vaccination and CD4 T cells after COVID-19. V lost 5 bases and J lost 2, with 18 bases in between. The germline gives CDR1 MRHNA, CDR2 SNTAGT. This CDR3 has 16 amino acids.

The receptor's source is a human donor who had recovered from COVID-19. Sequences were derived from CD4+ T cells from blood, cultured in vitro, sampled before SARS-CoV-2 vaccination. This chain connects TRBV6-4 to TRBJ1-1, with a tentative D call TRBD1 (5 bases). CDR3 bases: TGTGCCAGCAGTAGAACGTCAGGGACTCCAAACACTGAAGCTTTCTTT. It codes for CASSRTSGTPNTEAFF.